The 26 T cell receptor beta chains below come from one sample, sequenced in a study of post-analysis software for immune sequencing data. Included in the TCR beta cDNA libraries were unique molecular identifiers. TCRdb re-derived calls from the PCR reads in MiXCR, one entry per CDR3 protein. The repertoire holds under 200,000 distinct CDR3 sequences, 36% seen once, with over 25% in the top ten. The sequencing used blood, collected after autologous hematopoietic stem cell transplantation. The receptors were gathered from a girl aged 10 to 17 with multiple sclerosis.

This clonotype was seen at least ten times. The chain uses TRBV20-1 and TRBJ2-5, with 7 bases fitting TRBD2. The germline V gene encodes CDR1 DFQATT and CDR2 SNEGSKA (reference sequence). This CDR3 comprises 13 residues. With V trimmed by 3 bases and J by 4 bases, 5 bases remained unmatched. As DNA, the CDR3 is TGCAGTGCTAGCGGGAGGCCAGGAGAGACCCAGTACTTC. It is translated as CSASGRPGETQYF.

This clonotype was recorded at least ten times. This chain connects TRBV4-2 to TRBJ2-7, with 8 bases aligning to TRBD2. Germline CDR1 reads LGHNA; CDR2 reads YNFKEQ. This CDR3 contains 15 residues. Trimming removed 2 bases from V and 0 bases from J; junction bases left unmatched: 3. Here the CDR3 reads CASSQTGTSSYEQYF. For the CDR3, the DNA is TGTGCCAGCAGCCAAACCGGGACTAGCTCCTACGAGCAGTACTTC.

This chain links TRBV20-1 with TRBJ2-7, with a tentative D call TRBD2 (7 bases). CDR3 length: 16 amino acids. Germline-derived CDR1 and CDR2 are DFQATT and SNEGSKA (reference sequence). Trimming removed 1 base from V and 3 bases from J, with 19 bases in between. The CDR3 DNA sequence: TGCAGTGCTAGAGCGCCGAGGGGGGGTGCTGACTACGAGCAGTACTTC. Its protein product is CSARAPRGGADYEQYF.

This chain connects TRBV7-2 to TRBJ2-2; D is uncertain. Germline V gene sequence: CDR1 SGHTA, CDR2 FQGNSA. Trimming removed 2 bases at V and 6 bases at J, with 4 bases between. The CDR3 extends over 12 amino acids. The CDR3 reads CASSLRSGELFF. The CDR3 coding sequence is TGTGCCAGCAGCTTACGCTCCGGGGAGCTGTTTTTT.

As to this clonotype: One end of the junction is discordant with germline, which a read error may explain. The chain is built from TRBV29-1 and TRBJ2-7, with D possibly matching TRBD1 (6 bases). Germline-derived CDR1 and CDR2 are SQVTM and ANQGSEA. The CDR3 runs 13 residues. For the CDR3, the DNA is TGCAGCGTCTCACCGGGACACCACTACAAGCAGTACTTC. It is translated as CSVSPGHHYKQYF.

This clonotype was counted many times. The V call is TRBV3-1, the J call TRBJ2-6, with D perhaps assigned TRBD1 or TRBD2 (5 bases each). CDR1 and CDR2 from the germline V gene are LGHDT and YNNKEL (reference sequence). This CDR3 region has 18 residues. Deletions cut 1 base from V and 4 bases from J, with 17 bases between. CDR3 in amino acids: CASSQGSFGGSGANVLTF. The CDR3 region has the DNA TGTGCCAGCAGCCAAGGATCTTTTGGGGGTTCCGGGGCCAACGTCCTGACTTTC.

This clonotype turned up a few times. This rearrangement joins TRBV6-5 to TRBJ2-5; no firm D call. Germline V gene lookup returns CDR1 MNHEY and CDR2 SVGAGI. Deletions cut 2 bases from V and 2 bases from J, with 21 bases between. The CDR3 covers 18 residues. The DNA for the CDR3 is TGTGCCAGCAGTTACCCAAAGCCCCGGACCCCGTTACAAGAGACCCAGTACTTC. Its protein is CASSYPKPRTPLQETQYF.

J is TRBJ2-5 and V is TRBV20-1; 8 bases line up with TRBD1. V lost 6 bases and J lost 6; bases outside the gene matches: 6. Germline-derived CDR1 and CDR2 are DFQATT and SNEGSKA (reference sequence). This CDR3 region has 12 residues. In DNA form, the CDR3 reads TGCAGTGCAACCGACAGGGGCAAGACCCAGTACTTC. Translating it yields CSATDRGKTQYF.

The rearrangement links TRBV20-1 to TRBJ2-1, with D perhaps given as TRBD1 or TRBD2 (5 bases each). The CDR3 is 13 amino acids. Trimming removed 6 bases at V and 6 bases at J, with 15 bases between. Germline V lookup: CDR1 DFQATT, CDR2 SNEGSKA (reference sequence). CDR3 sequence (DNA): TGCAGTGCGCTGGGACCCCGGAGCAATGAGCAGTTCTTC. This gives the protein CSALGPRSNEQFF.

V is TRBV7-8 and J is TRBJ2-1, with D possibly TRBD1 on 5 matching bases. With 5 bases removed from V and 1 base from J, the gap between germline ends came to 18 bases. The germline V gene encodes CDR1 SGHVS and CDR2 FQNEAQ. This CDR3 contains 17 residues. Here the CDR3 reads CASSPRGETPSYNEQFF. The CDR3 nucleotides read TGTGCCAGCAGCCCAAGGGGTGAGACCCCTTCCTACAATGAGCAGTTCTTC.

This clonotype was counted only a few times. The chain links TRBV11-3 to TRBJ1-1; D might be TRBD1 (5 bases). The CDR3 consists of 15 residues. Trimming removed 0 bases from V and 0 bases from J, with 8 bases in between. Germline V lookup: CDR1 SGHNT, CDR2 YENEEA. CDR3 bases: TGTGCCAGCAGCTTAGATAGGGGCATGAACACTGAAGCTTTCTTT. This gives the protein CASSLDRGMNTEAFF.

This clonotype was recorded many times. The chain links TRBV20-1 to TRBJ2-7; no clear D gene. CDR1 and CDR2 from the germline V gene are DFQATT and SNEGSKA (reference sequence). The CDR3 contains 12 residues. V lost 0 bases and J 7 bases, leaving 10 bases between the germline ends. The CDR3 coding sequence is TGCAGTGCTAGAGAAGCTCCGTCGGAGCAGTACTTC. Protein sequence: CSAREAPSEQYF.

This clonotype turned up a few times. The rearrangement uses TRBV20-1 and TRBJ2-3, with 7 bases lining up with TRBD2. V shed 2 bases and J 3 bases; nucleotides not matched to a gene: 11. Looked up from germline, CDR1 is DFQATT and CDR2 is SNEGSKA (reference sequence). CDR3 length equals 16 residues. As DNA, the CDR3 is TGCAGTGCTAGAAGGCTTGGCGGGAGTACTACAGATACGCAGTATTTT. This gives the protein CSARRLGGSTTDTQYF.

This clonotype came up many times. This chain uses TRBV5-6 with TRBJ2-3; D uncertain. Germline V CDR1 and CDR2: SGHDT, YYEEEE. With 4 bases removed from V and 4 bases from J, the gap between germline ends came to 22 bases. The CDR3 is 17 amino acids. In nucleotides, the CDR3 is TGTGCCAGCAGCCCATCCGGTGCCAGCCTTTGGGCAGATACGCAGTATTTT. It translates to CASSPSGASLWADTQYF.

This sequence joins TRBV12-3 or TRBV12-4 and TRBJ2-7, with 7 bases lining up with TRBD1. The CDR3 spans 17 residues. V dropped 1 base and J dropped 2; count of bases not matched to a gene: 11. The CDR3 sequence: CASSLGSGQASTYEQYF. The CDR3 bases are TGTGCCAGCAGTTTAGGTTCTGGACAGGCTTCGACCTACGAGCAGTACTTC.

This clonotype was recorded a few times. The CDR3 nucleotides are TGTGCCAGCAGTTGGACAGTCCACGAGCAGTACTTC. It codes for CASSWTVHEQYF. The chain employs TRBV6-2 or TRBV6-3 and TRBJ2-5, with a possible D match to TRBD1 (6 bases). The J call is uncertain, as TRBJ2-7 better fits the DNA end. The CDR3 covers 12 residues. CDR1 and CDR2 (germline): MNHEY, SVGEGT.

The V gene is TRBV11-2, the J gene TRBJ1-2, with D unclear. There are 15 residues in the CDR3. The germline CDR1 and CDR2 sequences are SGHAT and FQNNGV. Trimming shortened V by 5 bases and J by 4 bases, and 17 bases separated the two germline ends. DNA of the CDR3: TGTGCCAGCAGCGACCTGGTCCAGTTGGGCTATGGCTACACCTTC. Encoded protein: CASSDLVQLGYGYTF. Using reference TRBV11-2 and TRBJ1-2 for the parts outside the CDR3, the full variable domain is EAGVAQSPRYKIIEKRQSVAFWCNPISGHATLYWYQQILGQGPKLLIQFQNNGVVDDSQLPKDRFSAERLKGVDSTLKIQPAKLEDSAVYLCASSDLVQLGYGYTFGSGTRLTVV.

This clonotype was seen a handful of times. CDR3: CASSGSAGVDEQFF. CDR3 sequence (DNA): TGTGCCAGCAGTGGATCAGCGGGAGTGGATGAGCAGTTCTTC. The chain links TRBV6-1 to TRBJ2-1; 8 bases are shared with TRBD2. Trimming cost V 4 bases and J 8 bases; bases outside gene matches: 7. CDR1 and CDR2 from the germline V gene are MNHNS and SASEGT. This CDR3 has 14 residues.

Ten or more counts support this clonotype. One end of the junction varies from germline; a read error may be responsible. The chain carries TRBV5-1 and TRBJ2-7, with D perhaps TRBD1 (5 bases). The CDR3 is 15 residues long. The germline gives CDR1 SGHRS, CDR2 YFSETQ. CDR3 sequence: CASSSPGTGSYEQYF. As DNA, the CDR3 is TGTGCCAGCAGCTCCCCTGGCACAGGCTCCTACGAGCAGTACTTC.

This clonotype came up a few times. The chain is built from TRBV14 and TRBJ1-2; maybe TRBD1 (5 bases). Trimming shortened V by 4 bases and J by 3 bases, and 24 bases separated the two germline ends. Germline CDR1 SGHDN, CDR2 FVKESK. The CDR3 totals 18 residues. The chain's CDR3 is CASSPPRTHFALHYGYTF. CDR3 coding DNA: TGTGCCAGCAGCCCCCCGAGGACACACTTCGCCCTGCACTATGGCTACACCTTC. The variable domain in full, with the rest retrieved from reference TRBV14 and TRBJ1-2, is EAGVTQFPSHSVIEKGQTVTLRCDPISGHDNLYWYRRVMGKEIKFLLHFVKESKQDESGMPNNRFLAERTGGTYSTLKVQPAELEDSGVYFCASSPPRTHFALHYGYTFGSGTRLTVV.

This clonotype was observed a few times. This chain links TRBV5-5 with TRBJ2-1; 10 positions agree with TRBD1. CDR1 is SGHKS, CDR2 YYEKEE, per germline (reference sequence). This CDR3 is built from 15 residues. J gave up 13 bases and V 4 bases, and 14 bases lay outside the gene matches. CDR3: CASSLTGGMLGSQFF. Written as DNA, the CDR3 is TGTGCCAGCAGCCTGACAGGGGGCATGTTAGGATCCCAGTTCTTC. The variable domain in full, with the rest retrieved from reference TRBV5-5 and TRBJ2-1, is DAGVTQSPTHLIKTRGQQVTLRCSPISGHKSVSWYQQVLGQGPQFIFQYYEKEERGRGNFPDRFSARQFPNYSSELNVNALLLGDSALYLCASSLTGGMLGSQFFGPGTRLTVL.

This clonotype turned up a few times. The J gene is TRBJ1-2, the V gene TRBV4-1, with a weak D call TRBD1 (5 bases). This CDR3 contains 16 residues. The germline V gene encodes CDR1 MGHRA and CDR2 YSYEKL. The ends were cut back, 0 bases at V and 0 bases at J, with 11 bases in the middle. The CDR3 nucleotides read TGCGCCAGCAGCCAAGATTTGACAGCTCCTAACTATGGCTACACCTTC. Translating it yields CASSQDLTAPNYGYTF.

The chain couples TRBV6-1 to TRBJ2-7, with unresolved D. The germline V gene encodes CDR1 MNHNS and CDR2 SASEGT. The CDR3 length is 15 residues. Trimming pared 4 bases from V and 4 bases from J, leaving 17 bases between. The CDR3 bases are TGTGCCAGCAGTGCGAATCGGGCGGTGGGATACGAGCAGTACTTC. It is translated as CASSANRAVGYEQYF.

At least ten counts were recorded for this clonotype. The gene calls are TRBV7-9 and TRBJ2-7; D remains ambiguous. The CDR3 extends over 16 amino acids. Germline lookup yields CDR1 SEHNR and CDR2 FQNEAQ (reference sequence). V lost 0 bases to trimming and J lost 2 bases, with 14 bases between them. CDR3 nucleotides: TGTGCCAGCAGCTTAGCAGCTTCGGACGCTACCTACGAGCAGTACTTC. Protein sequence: CASSLAASDATYEQYF.

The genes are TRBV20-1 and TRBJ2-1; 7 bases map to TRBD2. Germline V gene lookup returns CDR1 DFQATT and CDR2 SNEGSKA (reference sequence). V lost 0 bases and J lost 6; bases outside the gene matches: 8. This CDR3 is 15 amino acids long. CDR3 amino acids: CSARDTASGLNEQFF. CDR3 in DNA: TGCAGTGCTAGAGATACGGCTAGCGGTCTCAATGAGCAGTTCTTC.

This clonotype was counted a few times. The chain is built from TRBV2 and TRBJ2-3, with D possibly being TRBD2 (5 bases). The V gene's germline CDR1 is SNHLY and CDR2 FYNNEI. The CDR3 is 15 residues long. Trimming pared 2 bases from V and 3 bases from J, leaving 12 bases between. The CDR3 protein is CASSETRWVTDTQYF. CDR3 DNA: TGTGCCAGCAGTGAAACTAGATGGGTGACAGATACGCAGTATTTT.